One and the same sample provided the 5 T cell receptor beta chains below, sequenced in a study of response to subunit inactivated influenza vaccine (dated by TCRdb to 2016 to 2019). The library relied on RT-PCR. Data came from an Illumina HiSeq 2500. The public reads were run again by TCRdb, first through fastp at Q25 and then through MiXCR, and only productive beta chains were kept. Here each entry gathers all rows of one CDR3 protein and keeps the most common genes and DNA. This sample comprises 400,000 to 650,000 distinct CDR3 sequences, 6.5% to 8% of them detected only once. Over 10% of the sample lies in the top ten. This sample comprised PBMCs from blood, obtained around 2 years after vaccination. The receptors here all came from a man aged 50 to 75 who received an inactivated influenza vaccine. Donor details come from another sample of the same person, matched by shared clones.

This clonotype was seen many times. V gene TRBV25-1 combines with J gene TRBJ2-2, with TRBD1 matching over 9 bases. The CDR3 runs 16 residues. The V gene end was trimmed by 1 base and the J gene end by 2 bases; junction bases not matched to a gene: 2. Germline V gene sequence: CDR1 MGHDK, CDR2 SYGVNS. The CDR3 protein is CASSEWTGENTGELFF. The DNA for the CDR3 is TGTGCCAGCAGTGAATGGACAGGGGAAAACACCGGGGAGCTGTTTTTT.

This clonotype was counted between two and nine times. The rearrangement uses TRBV7-2 and TRBJ1-6; D ambiguous. The germline V and J ends were trimmed by 1 base and 3 bases, with 7 bases remaining between them. Germline-derived CDR1 and CDR2 are SGHTA and FQGNSA. The CDR3 extends over 15 amino acids. The DNA for the CDR3 is TGTGCCAGCAGCTTAGTCATTAACTATAATTCACCCCTCCACTTT. It specifies CASSLVINYNSPLHF.

This clonotype occurred many times. The rearrangement uses TRBV7-2 and TRBJ2-3; D perhaps matches TRBD1 (6 bases). The CDR3 runs to 17 residues. V dropped 3 bases and J dropped 4 bases, with 20 bases sitting between them. Germline V CDR1 and CDR2: SGHTA, FQGNSA. The CDR3 DNA reads TGTGCCAGCAGCTTGAAGGCCACAGGGAGAGGGTCAGATACGCAGTATTTT. Translation: CASSLKATGRGSDTQYF.

The V gene is TRBV30, the J gene TRBJ2-3; unclear D gene. The CDR3 has 14 amino acids. Deletions cut 0 bases from V and 2 bases from J, with 9 bases between. CDR1 and CDR2 (germline): GTSNPN, SVGIG (reference sequence). The CDR3 DNA follows: TGTGCCTGGAGTGTACTCCCCCTCACAGATACGCAGTATTTT. Translated, it gives CAWSVLPLTDTQYF.

This clonotype occurred many times. This chain uses TRBV7-6 with TRBJ2-1, with no clear D. CDR1 is SGHVS, CDR2 FNYEAQ, per germline. The CDR3 loop spans 15 amino acids. Trimming removed 5 bases from V and 6 bases from J, with 17 bases in between. CDR3 in DNA: TGTGCCAGCAGCCCCTCGCCGGGCATCCTCAATGAGCAGTTCTTC. This encodes CASSPSPGILNEQFF.